Following are 9 T cell receptor beta chains from one sample sequenced in a study of blood T cells in healthy people across ages. A second PCR, run for roughly 7 to 11 cycles, used a sample-barcoded 5' primer plus a J-beta primer mix. TCRdb re-called the 5' RACE reads through MiXCR, storing one row per CDR3 protein. This sample has around 800,000 distinct CDR3 sequences, with about 42% found just once. The sample taken for sequencing was blood. The origin of the receptors is a man in his 60s in good health.

Note on this clonotype: Relative to the germline gene, one junction end is altered; a read error may explain this. The chain recombines TRBV12-3 or TRBV12-4 with TRBJ2-4; TRBD1 is a possible D gene (5 bases). The CDR3 has 12 amino acids. This CDR3 is CAISLGRDEQYF. CDR3 nucleotides: TGTGCCATCAGTTTAGGCAGGGATGAGCAGTACTTC.

This rearrangement joins TRBV29-1 to TRBJ2-1; 9 bases align to TRBD2. The DNA end is a closer match to TRBJ2-7, so the J assignment may be wrong. The CDR3 contains 13 residues. Per the germline V gene, CDR1 is SQVTM and CDR2 is ANQGSEA. CDR3 loop: CSAAGGPYNEQYF. The CDR3 nucleotides read TGCAGCGCAGCGGGGGGTCCCTACAATGAGCAGTACTTC.

The V call is TRBV12-5, the J call TRBJ2-1, with TRBD2 identical over 7 bases. This CDR3 has 16 amino acids. V trimming: 0 bases; J trimming: 5 bases; junction bases outside the gene matches: 7. Germline V gives CDR1 LGHNT, CDR2 FRNRAP. For the CDR3, the DNA is TGTGCTAGTGGTTTGGTATCCCGGGGGGTAAACAATGAGCAGTTCTTC. Translating gives CASGLVSRGVNNEQFF.

Many counts were recorded for this clonotype. The rearrangement joins TRBV29-1 to TRBJ2-3; a possible D gene is TRBD2 (6 bases). The CDR3 consists of 10 residues. Trimming stripped 8 bases from V and 6 bases from J, with 9 bases between. Germline lookup yields CDR1 SQVTM and CDR2 ANQGSEA. The CDR3 nucleotides are TGCAGCCTTGGGGGGGATACGCAGTATTTT. Translating it yields CSLGGDTQYF.

The V call is TRBV19, the J call TRBJ1-2, with TRBD1 matching 7 bases. Germline V gene data show CDR1 as LNHDA and CDR2 as SQIVND (reference sequence). The CDR3 is made up of 13 amino acids. Trimming took 4 bases from V and 6 from J; bases not matched to a gene: 5. CDR3 sequence (DNA): TGTGCCAGTAGTACAACAGGGGTGGATGGCTACACCTTC. Residues: CASSTTGVDGYTF.

This clonotype has a handful of counts. This chain joins TRBV29-1 and TRBJ2-3, with D tentatively TRBD1 (6 bases). The CDR3 runs 14 residues. CDR1 SQVTM and CDR2 ANQGSEA come from the germline V gene. V shed 4 bases and J shed 2 bases, with 13 bases lying between them. The CDR3 loop is CSVVDRTNTDTQYF. The CDR3 DNA follows: TGCAGCGTTGTTGACAGGACCAACACAGATACGCAGTATTTT.

This chain's CDR3 is CASGWRQGTSYEQYF. In DNA, the CDR3 is TGTGCCAGCGGTTGGAGACAGGGAACTTCCTACGAGCAGTACTTC. The chain joins TRBV6-2 or TRBV6-3 to TRBJ2-7; the match to TRBD1 covers 7 bases. J gave up 1 base and V 8 bases, and 11 bases lay outside the gene matches. Germline CDR1 MNHEY, CDR2 SVGEGT. The CDR3 has 15 residues.

This clonotype was counted a few times. This chain connects TRBV20-1 to TRBJ2-3; 9 bases line up with TRBD2. V gave up 7 bases and J gave up 3 bases; unmatched junction bases: 17. Germline V gene lookup returns CDR1 DFQATT and CDR2 SNEGSKA (reference sequence). This CDR3 region has 17 residues. In DNA form, the CDR3 reads TGCAGTGTTAGGGCCCCCGGGAGCGGGGGGCCGACAGATACGCAGTATTTT. Translating gives CSVRAPGSGGPTDTQYF.

For this clonotype: A junction boundary mismatches the germline segment, possibly from a read error. V gene TRBV3-1 combines with J gene TRBJ1-1; D is possibly TRBD1 (6 bases). The germline CDR1 and CDR2 sequences are LGHDT and YNNKEL (reference sequence). The CDR3 has 16 residues. The CDR3 region has the DNA TGTACCAGCAGCCAAGACCGGACAGTAAGGAACACTGAAGCTTTCTTT. It codes for CTSSQDRTVRNTEAFF.